One sample yielded the 4 T cell receptor beta chains listed below, sequenced in a study of blood T cell repertoires in COVID-19. Using immunoSEQ multiplex PCR, the repertoire was profiled, and TCRdb retains in-frame clones only, with some absent. The sample has over 200,000 clones, around 90% seen once. Sequencing input: peripheral blood. Source of these receptors: a woman under 30 who had recovered from COVID-19.

V and J are TRBV14 and TRBJ2-5; D is possibly TRBD2 (5 bases). This CDR3 comprises 13 residues. Trimming left V 3 bases short and J 5 bases short, with 10 bases between. Germline V gives CDR1 SGHDN, CDR2 FVKESK. The CDR3 DNA reads TGTGCCAGCAGCCATGGAGGACGGGAGACCCAGTACTTC. Translation: CASSHGGRETQYF.

The chain employs TRBV28 and TRBJ1-1, with 7 bases that match TRBD1. The CDR3 spans 14 residues. The germline V gene has CDR1 MDHEN and CDR2 SYDVKM. V lost 3 bases, J lost 6 bases, and 7 bases stayed unmatched. The CDR3 DNA is TGTGCCAGCAGTTTCGACAGGGTATCCGCTGAAGCTTTCTTT. As protein: CASSFDRVSAEAFF. Full variable domain (rest looked up from reference TRBV28 and TRBJ1-1): DVKVTQSSRYLVKRTGEKVFLECVQDMDHENMFWYRQDPGLGLRLIYFSYDVKMKEKGDIPEGYSVSREKKERFSLILESASTNQTSMYLCASSFDRVSAEAFFGQGTRLTVV.

V usage is TRBV6-6 and J usage is TRBJ1-1, with D tentatively TRBD1 (6 bases). The V gene's germline CDR1 is MNHNY and CDR2 SVGAGI (reference sequence). This CDR3 has 18 residues. Trimming cost V 5 bases and J 4 bases, with 26 bases left between them. The CDR3 nucleotides read TGTGCCAGCAGTCAGGCTACCGTGGCTCGACAGGTCGGCACTGAAGCTTTCTTT. Amino acid sequence: CASSQATVARQVGTEAFF.

The chain joins TRBV18 to TRBJ1-1; 8 bases are a match to TRBD1. Per germline, CDR1 KGHSH and CDR2 LQKENI. The junction had 3 bases not matched to a gene; V was cut back by 4 bases and J by 5 bases. The CDR3 totals 13 residues. The CDR3 DNA reads TGTGCCAGCTCACACGACAGGGGAACTGAAGCTTTCTTT. Protein product: CASSHDRGTEAFF.